The 6 T cell receptor beta chains presented below share a single source sample, sequenced in a study of PD-1 blockade in classical Hodgkin lymphoma. After autologous stem cell transplantation all patients relapsed, and prior brentuximab vedotin exposure differed between cohorts. Measured with immunoSEQ multiplex PCR; TCRdb has only the in-frame clones, and not every one. This table has under 15,000 clones, about four fifths appearing once. The starting material was peripheral blood mononuclear cells (PBMCs), obtained at baseline. These receptors came from a human donor with classical Hodgkin lymphoma.

This clone was seen only a few times. The chain employs TRBV4-1 and TRBJ1-6; D gene ambiguous. V was clipped by 6 bases and J by 8 bases, with 5 bases between them. The CDR3 spans 11 residues. Germline CDR1 MGHRA, CDR2 YSYEKL. Here the CDR3 DNA reads TGCGCCAGCAGTCTTCATTCACCCCTCCACTTT. Encoded protein: CASSLHSPLHF.

The chain couples TRBV4-1 to TRBJ1-5, with D possibly being TRBD1 (6 bases). Germline V gene data show CDR1 as MGHRA and CDR2 as YSYEKL. Trimming removed 1 base from V and 4 bases from J, with 14 bases in between. This CDR3 spans 16 amino acids. Here the CDR3 reads CASSQVPGDRNQPQHF. CDR3 nucleotide sequence: TGCGCCAGCAGCCAAGTGCCAGGGGATAGGAATCAGCCCCAGCATTTT.

The rearrangement joins TRBV6-6 to TRBJ2-5; tentatively, D is TRBD1 (5 bases). The CDR3 totals 14 residues. Trimming left V 4 bases short and J 2 bases short, with 11 bases between. CDR1 is MNHNY and CDR2 is SVGAGI in the germline V gene (reference sequence). The CDR3: CASSFDRNQETQYF. CDR3 nucleotide sequence: TGTGCCAGCAGTTTCGACAGAAATCAAGAGACCCAGTACTTC.

Remarks on this clone: The junction departs from germline at one end; a sequencing error may be responsible. The chain is built from TRBV6-5 and TRBJ2-1, with D possibly matching TRBD2 (5 bases). This CDR3 has 13 amino acids. The germline CDR1 and CDR2 sequences are MNHEY and SVGAGI. CDR3 nucleotide sequence: TGTGCCAGCAGTTACTCATTGGACTTACCCCCGGTCTTC. Translating gives CASSYSLDLPPVF.

The V and J genes are TRBV7-9 and TRBJ2-3; 8 bases match TRBD1. The V and J ends lost 2 bases and 4 bases, in that order; junction bases with no gene match: 5. The germline V gene encodes CDR1 SEHNR and CDR2 FQNEAQ (reference sequence). CDR3 length: 15 amino acids. This CDR3 is CASSLQGAGADTQYF. In DNA, the CDR3 is TGTGCCAGCAGCTTACAGGGGGCGGGCGCAGATACGCAGTATTTT.

The genes are TRBV19 and TRBJ1-1, with D unresolved. The CDR3 is 14 residues long. V was pared by 4 bases and J by 4 bases, with 13 bases between. Germline CDR1 and CDR2: LNHDA and SQIVND (reference sequence). CDR3 in DNA: TGTGCCAGTAGTAGCCGCAGACGGGTCACTGAAGCTTTCTTT. This encodes CASSSRRRVTEAFF.